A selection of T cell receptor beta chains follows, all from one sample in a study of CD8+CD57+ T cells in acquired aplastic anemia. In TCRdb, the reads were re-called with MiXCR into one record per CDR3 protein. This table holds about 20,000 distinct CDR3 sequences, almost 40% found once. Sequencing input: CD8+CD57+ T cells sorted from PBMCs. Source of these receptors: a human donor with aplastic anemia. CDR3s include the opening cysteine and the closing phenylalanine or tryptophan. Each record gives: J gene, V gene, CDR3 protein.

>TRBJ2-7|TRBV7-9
CASSGTGMTYEQYF
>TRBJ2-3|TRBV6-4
CASSEGTGGADTQYF
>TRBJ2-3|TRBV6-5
CASSPGYGQYF
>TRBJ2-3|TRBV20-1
CSASSERQGTDTQYF
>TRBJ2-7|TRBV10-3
CAISDETYEQYF
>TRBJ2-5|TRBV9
CASSWGTSGRGKYQETRYF
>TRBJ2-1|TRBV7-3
CASSSRQAQDNEQFF
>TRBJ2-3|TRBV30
CDWSQTCALPIGTDTQYF
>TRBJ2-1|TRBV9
CASSVIIWGEQFF
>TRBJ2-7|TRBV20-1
CSASSLALAYEQYF
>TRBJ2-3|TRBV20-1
CSARDRVADRTDTQYF
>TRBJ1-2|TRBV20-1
CSARDPPVSGTRGTVTNGYTF
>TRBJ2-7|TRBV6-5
CASSYSIQLKGYEQYF
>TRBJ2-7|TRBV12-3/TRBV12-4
CASSLEAGDYEQYF
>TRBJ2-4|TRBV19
CASSPSGWAKNIQYF
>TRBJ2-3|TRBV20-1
CSATPGELGTDTQYF
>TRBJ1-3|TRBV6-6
CASSYRELAGNTIYF
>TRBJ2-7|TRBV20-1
CSGTSTAREQYF
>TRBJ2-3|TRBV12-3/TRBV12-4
CASSTTTLSDTQYF
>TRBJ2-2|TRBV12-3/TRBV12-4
CASSGTVIGELFF
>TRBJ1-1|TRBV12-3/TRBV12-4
CASSTGTGLWGDTEAFF
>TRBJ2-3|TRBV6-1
CASSEALARGTDTQYF
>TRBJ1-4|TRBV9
CASSGDRVNEKLFF
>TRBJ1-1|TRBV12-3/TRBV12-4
CASSLESGPGPEALF
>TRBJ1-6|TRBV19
CASSIGLYNSPLHF
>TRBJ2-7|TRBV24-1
CATLQIDAAPYEQYF
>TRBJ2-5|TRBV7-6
CASSQQETQYF
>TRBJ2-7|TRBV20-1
CSARESRDHEQYF
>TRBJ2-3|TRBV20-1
CSSGRLGTISDTQYF
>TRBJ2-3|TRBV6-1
CASNGLAGEVDTQYF
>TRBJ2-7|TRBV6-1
CASSEVGRGESYEQYF
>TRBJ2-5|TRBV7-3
CASSLGTAGTQYF
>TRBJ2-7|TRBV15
CATSRDSGRFYEQYF
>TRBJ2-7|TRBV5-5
CASSLVQSSYEQYF
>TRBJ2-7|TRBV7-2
CASSPHLAGGGEQYF
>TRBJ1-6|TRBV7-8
CASSFNPGHNGSPLHF
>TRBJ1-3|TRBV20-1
CSATFDSGNTIYF
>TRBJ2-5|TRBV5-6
CASSSAPPQETQYF
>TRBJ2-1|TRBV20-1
CSAKEVYNEQFF
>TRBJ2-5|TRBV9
CASSVGGGTEETQYF
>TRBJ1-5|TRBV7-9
CASSWGTVDQPQHF
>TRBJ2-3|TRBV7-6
CASSQTDTQYF
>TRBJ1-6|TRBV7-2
CASSLATGQYSPLHF
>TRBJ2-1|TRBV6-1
CASSDLAASSYNEQFF
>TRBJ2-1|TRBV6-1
CASSRGAVNEQFF
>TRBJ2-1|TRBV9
CASSLRDPGAF